This entry concerns a single TCR beta chain. Its antigen is unknown. This record comes from a study of CD8+CD57+ T cells in acquired aplastic anemia. For the study at large: Sorting CD4+ and CD8+ cells gave DNA averaging approximately 3 ug. Mean read depth for CD4+ cells from healthy donors was around 9.9 million.

Germline-derived CDR1 and CDR2 are SNHLY and FYNNEI. The V gene lost 6 bases and the J gene lost 7 bases, with 18 bases spanning the gap. This CDR3 is 14 amino acids long. CDR3 and TCR beta VDJ profiling relied on a genomic DNA template. In TCRdb, the reads were re-called with MiXCR into one record per CDR3 protein. The top ten hold less than 8.5% of the sample, which has about 150,000 distinct CDR3 sequences, around 41% seen once. Study findings and constraints: Any difference that existed in CD8+ Simpson's diversity between patients and controls was not significant. Between patients and controls, around 31 CD8+ CDR3 sequences were found in common.

Specimen: sorted CD4+, CD8+, or CD8+CD57+ T cells (not recorded which) from PBMCs. This sequence was found in a human donor in good health, serving as a control. The rearrangement links TRBV2 to TRBJ1-1; tentatively, D is TRBD1 (6 bases). The CDR3 is CASRDRYQGGEAFF. The CDR3 nucleotides read TGTGCCAGCAGGGACAGATACCAGGGCGGTGAAGCTTTCTTT.